The 18 T cell receptor beta chains below all came from one sample that was sequenced in a study of blood T cells in healthy people across ages. A J-beta primer mix and a sample-barcoded 5' primer were used in a second PCR of about 7 to 12 cycles. TCRdb redid the calling of the 5' RACE reads with MiXCR, one entry per CDR3 protein. The sample consists of some 760,000 distinct CDR3 sequences, about 25% of them appearing once. The same data also went into a second study, on T cells of mothers and their children.

The sequencing sample was made of blood. The receptors come from a boy aged 10-17 years in good health.

The V and J genes are TRBV27 and TRBJ2-7; no definite D call. The V gene's germline CDR1 is MNHEY and CDR2 SMNVEV (reference sequence). V lost 1 base to trimming and J lost 0 bases, with 10 bases between them. The CDR3 has 15 residues. The CDR3 loop is CASSLLASSSYEQYF. CDR3 nucleotides: TGTGCCAGCAGTTTATTGGCCTCCAGCTCCTACGAGCAGTACTTC.

This clonotype has a count of ten or more. V is TRBV25-1 and J is TRBJ2-5; unclear D gene. The V and J ends lost 8 bases and 5 bases respectively, with 9 bases between them. The CDR3 contains 11 residues. From germline, CDR1 is MGHDK and CDR2 SYGVNS. The chain's CDR3 is CASRKGETQYF. The CDR3 nucleotides are TGTGCCAGCCGTAAAGGGGAGACCCAGTACTTC.

This clonotype has a handful of counts. The CDR3 spells CASSVELSLGYNEQFF. The CDR3, as DNA: TGTGCCAGCAGCGTAGAACTCTCACTCGGGTACAATGAGCAGTTCTTC. This chain joins TRBV9 and TRBJ2-1, with D unresolved. The CDR3 sequence is 16 residues long. Germline-derived CDR1 and CDR2 are SGDLS and YYNGEE. Trimming cost V 0 bases and J 4 bases, with 14 bases left between them.

This clonotype was seen only a few times. The J gene is TRBJ2-1, the V gene TRBV10-3; 8 bases agree with TRBD1. The V segment lost 6 bases and the J segment 9 bases; nucleotides outside the gene matches: 13. The CDR3 covers 15 residues. Germline CDR1 reads ENHRY; CDR2 reads SYGVKD. The CDR3 protein is CAISWGQAPRGEQFF. The CDR3 nucleotides read TGTGCCATCAGCTGGGGACAGGCCCCTCGGGGTGAGCAGTTCTTC.

This clonotype was picked up a small number of times. The rearrangement links TRBV5-1 to TRBJ2-7; perhaps TRBD1 as D (5 bases). The CDR3 has 13 amino acids. With 4 bases removed from V and 3 bases from J, the gap between germline ends came to 11 bases. CDR1 is SGHRS and CDR2 is YFSETQ in the germline V gene. Here the CDR3 reads CASSQDTHYEQYF. The CDR3 coding sequence is TGCGCCAGCAGCCAGGACACGCACTACGAGCAGTACTTC.

This clonotype showed up just a few times. CDR3 sequence reads: CASSSGRLATYEQYF. The CDR3 DNA reads TGTGCCAGCAGTTCTGGGAGACTAGCAACGTACGAGCAGTACTTC. The chain joins TRBV12-3 or TRBV12-4 to TRBJ2-7, with 7 bases identical to TRBD2. The CDR3 is 15 residues long. After removal of 4 bases from V and 4 bases from J, the junction contained 10 bases not matched to a gene.

This CDR3 is CASSSFQGEAYNEQFF. The CDR3 DNA reads as TGTGCCAGCAGCTCCTTTCAGGGAGAGGCCTACAATGAGCAGTTCTTC. The chain has TRBV7-9 and TRBJ2-1; either TRBD1 or TRBD2 may fit D (5 bases each). There are 16 residues in the CDR3. V gave up 4 bases and J gave up 2 bases, with 15 bases separating them. CDR1 is SEHNR and CDR2 is FQNEAQ in the germline V gene (reference sequence).

V usage is TRBV20-1 and J usage is TRBJ1-2; D may be TRBD1 (5 bases). The ends were cut back, 3 bases at V and 3 bases at J, with 8 bases in the middle. CDR1 is DFQATT and CDR2 is SNEGSKA in the germline V gene (reference sequence). The CDR3 is 12 residues long. Written as DNA, the CDR3 is TGCAGTGCTAGGCTACAGGACTATGGCTACACCTTC. Translating gives CSARLQDYGYTF.

The rearrangement joins TRBV5-5 to TRBJ2-2; 8 nucleotides agree with TRBD1. The CDR3 extends over 15 amino acids. J gave up 7 bases and V 2 bases, and 7 bases lay outside the gene matches. CDR1 is SGHKS, CDR2 YYEKEE, per germline (reference sequence). The DNA for the CDR3 is TGTGCCAGCAGCTTCCAGGGGGCGTATAACGGGGAGCTGTTTTTT. Protein: CASSFQGAYNGELFF.

This clonotype was seen more than once but under ten times. This sequence joins TRBV12-3 or TRBV12-4 and TRBJ2-1; 7 bases match TRBD2. Trimming removed 5 bases from V and 3 bases from J; junction bases left unmatched: 7. The CDR3 length is 15 residues. In DNA, the CDR3 is TGTGCCAGCAGTCCCCCGGCTAGCGGCTACAATGAGCAGTTCTTC. Its translation is CASSPPASGYNEQFF.

The CDR3 here is CSVVTGGPNSGNTIYF. DNA for the CDR3: TGCAGCGTAGTGACAGGGGGGCCAAACTCTGGAAACACCATATATTTT. The gene calls are TRBV29-1 and TRBJ1-3, with 9 bases lining up with TRBD1. CDR3 size: 16 residues. V was clipped by 6 bases and J by 0 bases; unmatched bases: 9. The V gene's germline CDR1 is SQVTM and CDR2 ANQGSEA.

This clonotype was detected only a few times. The chain combines TRBV3-1 with TRBJ2-5; D is ambiguous. Germline V lookup: CDR1 LGHDT, CDR2 YNNKEL (reference sequence). The V end was cut by 0 bases, the J end by 2 bases, with 7 bases between. CDR3 length: 14 residues. The CDR3 nucleotides are TGTGCCAGCAGCCAAGATATCCAACAAGAGACCCAGTACTTC. Encoded protein: CASSQDIQQETQYF.

This chain connects TRBV6-1 to TRBJ2-5, with 12 nucleotides matching TRBD2. This CDR3 has 15 residues. V dropped 6 bases and J dropped 6; count of bases not matched to a gene: 8. CDR1 MNHNS and CDR2 SASEGT come from the germline V gene. The CDR3 loop is CASRTTSGSLKTQYF. In DNA form, the CDR3 reads TGTGCCAGCAGAACGACTAGCGGGAGTTTAAAGACCCAGTACTTC.

This chain links TRBV6-5 with TRBJ2-1; D might be TRBD2 (5 bases). Between the trimmed V and J ends, which lost 5 bases and 3 bases, there was a span of 11 bases. The CDR3 totals 14 residues. Germline V gives CDR1 MNHEY, CDR2 SVGAGI. In DNA form, the CDR3 reads TGTGCCAGCAGTCCGCGGGCAGACTACAATGAGCAGTTCTTC. Translation gives CASSPRADYNEQFF.

V and J are TRBV5-1 and TRBJ1-1; maybe TRBD1 (5 bases). Germline assignment: CDR1 SGHRS and CDR2 YFSETQ. The V gene lost 2 bases and the J gene lost 0 bases, with 17 bases spanning the gap. CDR3 length: 17 residues. CDR3 DNA sequence: TGCGCCAGCAGCTTCCGACAGAACCCACACTTGAACACTGAAGCTTTCTTT. Protein sequence: CASSFRQNPHLNTEAFF.

This clonotype showed up just a few times. CDR3 nucleotides: TGCAGCGTCCGGGGGGCAGCGTTGGAGACCCAGTACTTC. Translation gives CSVRGAALETQYF. The chain is built from TRBV29-1 and TRBJ2-5; D perhaps matches TRBD2 (7 bases). The germline CDR1 and CDR2 sequences are SQVTM and ANQGSEA. CDR3 length equals 13 residues. Trimming took 6 bases from V and 5 from J, leaving 16 bases between them.

The chain employs TRBV12-3 or TRBV12-4 and TRBJ2-1; 15 positions agree with TRBD2. The CDR3 loop spans 21 amino acids. J was trimmed by 6 bases and V by 6 bases; bases with no gene match: 21. The CDR3 spells CASRTAKPGLAGGRNPNEQFF. The CDR3 DNA reads TGTGCCAGCAGGACTGCCAAACCGGGACTAGCGGGAGGACGAAACCCCAATGAGCAGTTCTTC.

V usage is TRBV20-1 and J usage is TRBJ1-1; D is undetermined. V was pared by 6 bases and J by 8 bases, with 10 bases between. The CDR3 is 10 residues long. Per the germline V gene, CDR1 is DFQATT and CDR2 is SNEGSKA (reference sequence). The CDR3 here is CSASAGEAFF. The CDR3 coding sequence is TGCAGTGCATCGGCTGGAGAAGCTTTCTTT.